This section outlines one TCR beta chain sequence together with its context. What it recognizes is unknown. These data come from a study of cytomegalovirus exposure and HLA in healthy donors. Study findings and constraints: In an earlier analysis, most TCR beta V segments were productive about 90% or about 30% of the time.

Primers: 60 Vbeta forward and 13 Jbeta reverse. Some clones are missing from TCRdb's copy, which holds only in-frame ones; the method was immunoSEQ multiplex PCR. The data contain some 180,000 clones, 65% to 85% of them singletons. The V and J ends lost 1 base and 4 bases respectively, with 12 bases between them. Looked up from germline, CDR1 is SGHRS and CDR2 is YFSETQ. The CDR3 length is 14 residues. The chain recombines TRBV5-1 with TRBJ2-7; the D gene is possibly TRBD2 (6 bases). Source material: PBMCs. The clonotype comes from a girl aged 10 to 17 in good health and CMV-seropositive. The CDR3 nucleotides read TGCGCCAGCAGCTTGAACAGGCGGGGTTACGAGCAGTACTTC. It encodes CASSLNRRGYEQYF.